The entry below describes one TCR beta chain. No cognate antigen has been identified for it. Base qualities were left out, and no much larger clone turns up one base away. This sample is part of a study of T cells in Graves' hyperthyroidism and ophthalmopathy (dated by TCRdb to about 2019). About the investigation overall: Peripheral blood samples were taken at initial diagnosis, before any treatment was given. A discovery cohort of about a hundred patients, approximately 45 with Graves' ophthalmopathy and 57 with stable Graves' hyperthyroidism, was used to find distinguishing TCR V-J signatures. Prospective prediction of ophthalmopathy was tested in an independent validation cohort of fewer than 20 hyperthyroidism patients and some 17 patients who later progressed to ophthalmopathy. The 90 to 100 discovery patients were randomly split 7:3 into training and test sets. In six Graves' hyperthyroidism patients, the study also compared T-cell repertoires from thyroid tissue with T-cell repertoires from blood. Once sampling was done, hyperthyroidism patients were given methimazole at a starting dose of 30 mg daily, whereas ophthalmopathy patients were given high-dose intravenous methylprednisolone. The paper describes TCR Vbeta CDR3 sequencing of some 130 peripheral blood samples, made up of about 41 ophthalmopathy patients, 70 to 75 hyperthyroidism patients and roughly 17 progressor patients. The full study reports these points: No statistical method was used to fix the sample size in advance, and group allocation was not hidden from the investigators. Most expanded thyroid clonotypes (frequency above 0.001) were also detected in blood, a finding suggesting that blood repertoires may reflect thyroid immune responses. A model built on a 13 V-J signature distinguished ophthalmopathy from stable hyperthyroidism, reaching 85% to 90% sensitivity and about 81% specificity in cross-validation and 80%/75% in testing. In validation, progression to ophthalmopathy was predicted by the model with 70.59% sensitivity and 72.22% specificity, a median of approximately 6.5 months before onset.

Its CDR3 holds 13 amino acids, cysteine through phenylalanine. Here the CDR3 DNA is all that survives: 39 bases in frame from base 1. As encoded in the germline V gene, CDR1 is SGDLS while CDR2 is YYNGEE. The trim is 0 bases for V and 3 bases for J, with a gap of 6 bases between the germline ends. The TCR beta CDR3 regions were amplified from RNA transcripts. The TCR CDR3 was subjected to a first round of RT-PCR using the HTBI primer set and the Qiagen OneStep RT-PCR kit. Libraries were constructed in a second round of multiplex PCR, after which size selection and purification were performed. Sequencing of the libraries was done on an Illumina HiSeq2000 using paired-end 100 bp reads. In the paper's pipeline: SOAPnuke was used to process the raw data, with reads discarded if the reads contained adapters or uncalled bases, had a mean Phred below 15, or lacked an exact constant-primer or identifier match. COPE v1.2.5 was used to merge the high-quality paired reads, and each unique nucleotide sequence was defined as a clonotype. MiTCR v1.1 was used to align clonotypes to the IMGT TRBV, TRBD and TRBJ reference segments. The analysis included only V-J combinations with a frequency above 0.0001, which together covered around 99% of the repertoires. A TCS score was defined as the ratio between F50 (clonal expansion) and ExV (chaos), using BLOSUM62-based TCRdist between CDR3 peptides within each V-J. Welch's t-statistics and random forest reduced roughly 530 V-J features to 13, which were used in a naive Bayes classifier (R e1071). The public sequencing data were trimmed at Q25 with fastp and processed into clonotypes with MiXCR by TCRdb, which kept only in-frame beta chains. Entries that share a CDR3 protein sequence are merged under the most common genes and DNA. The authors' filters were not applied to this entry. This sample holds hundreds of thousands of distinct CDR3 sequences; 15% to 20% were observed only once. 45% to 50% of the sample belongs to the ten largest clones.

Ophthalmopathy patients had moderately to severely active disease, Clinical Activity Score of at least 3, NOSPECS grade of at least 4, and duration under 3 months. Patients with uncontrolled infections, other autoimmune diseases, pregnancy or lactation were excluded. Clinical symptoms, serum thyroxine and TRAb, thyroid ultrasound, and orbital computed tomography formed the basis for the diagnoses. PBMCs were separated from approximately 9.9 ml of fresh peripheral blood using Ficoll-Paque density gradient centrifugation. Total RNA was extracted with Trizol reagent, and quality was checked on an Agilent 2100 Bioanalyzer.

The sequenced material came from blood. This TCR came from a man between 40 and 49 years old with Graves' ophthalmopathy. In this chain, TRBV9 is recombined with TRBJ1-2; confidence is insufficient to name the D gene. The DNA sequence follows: TGTGCCAGCAGCGTAGACGCTGACTATGGCTACACCTTC. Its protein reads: CASSVDADYGYTF.